This section outlines one T cell receptor (beta chain) sequence together with its context. These data originate in a study of blood T cell repertoires in COVID-19. As for the study in general: PBMCs, B-cell-depleted T cells, or T cells were the source of the cDNA or gDNA that made up the material.

Trimming pared 5 bases from V and 1 base from J, leaving 9 bases between. The germline V gene encodes CDR1 SSHAT and CDR2 FNYEAQ (reference sequence). The CDR3 covers 15 residues. Here immunoSEQ multiplex PCR was the method, and the copy in TCRdb shows in-frame clones only, minus some. The table lists some 120,000 clones, 60% to 80% of them singletons. The clonotype was recovered from a man in his 60s with acute or convalescent COVID-19. The chain couples TRBV7-7 to TRBJ2-6, with D unresolved. The specimen sequenced was peripheral blood. The CDR3 sequence is CASSPAGSGANVLTF. The CDR3 coding sequence is TGTGCCAGCAGCCCAGCAGGTTCTGGGGCCAACGTCCTGACTTTC.